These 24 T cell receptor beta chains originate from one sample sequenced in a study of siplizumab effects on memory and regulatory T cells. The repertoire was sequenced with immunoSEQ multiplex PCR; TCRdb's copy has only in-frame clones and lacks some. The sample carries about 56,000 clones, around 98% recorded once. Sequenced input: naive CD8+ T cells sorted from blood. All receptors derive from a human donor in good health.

The CDR3 here is CASSVVGADYGYTF. CDR3 nucleotide sequence: TGTGCCAGCAGTGTAGTGGGGGCCGACTATGGCTACACCTTC. The rearrangement links TRBV2 to TRBJ1-2; D might be TRBD1 (6 bases). Between the trimmed V and J ends, which lost 4 bases and 3 bases, there was a span of 12 bases. Per germline, CDR1 SNHLY and CDR2 FYNNEI. This CDR3 is 14 amino acids long.

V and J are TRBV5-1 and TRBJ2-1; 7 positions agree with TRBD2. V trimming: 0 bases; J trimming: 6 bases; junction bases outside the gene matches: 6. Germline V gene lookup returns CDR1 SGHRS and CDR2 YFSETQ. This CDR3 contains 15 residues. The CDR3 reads CASSLAGGPFNEQFF. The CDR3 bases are TGCGCCAGCAGCTTGGCGGGAGGTCCCTTCAATGAGCAGTTCTTC.

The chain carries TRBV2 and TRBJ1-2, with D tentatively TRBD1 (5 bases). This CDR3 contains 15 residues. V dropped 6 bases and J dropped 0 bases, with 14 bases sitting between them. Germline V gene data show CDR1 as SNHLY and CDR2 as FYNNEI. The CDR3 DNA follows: TGTGCCAGCAGGGATGGGGCCAATGCTAACTATGGCTACACCTTC. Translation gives CASRDGANANYGYTF.

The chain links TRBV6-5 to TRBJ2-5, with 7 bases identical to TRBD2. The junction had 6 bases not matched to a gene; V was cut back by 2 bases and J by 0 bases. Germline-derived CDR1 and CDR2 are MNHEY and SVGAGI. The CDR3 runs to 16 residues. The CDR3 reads CASSYRLAENQETQYF. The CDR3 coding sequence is TGTGCCAGCAGTTACCGGCTAGCGGAGAACCAAGAGACCCAGTACTTC.

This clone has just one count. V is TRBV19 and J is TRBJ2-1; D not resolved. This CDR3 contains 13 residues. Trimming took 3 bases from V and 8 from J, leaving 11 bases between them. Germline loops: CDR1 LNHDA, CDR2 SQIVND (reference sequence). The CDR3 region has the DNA TGTGCCAGTAGTATCCGAGCGTTGGATGAGCAGTTCTTC. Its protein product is CASSIRALDEQFF.

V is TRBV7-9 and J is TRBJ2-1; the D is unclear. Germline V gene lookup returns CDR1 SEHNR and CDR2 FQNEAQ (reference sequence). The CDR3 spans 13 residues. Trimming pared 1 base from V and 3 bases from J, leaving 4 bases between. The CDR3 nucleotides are TGTGCCAGCAGCTTAGTGTACTACAATGAGCAGTTCTTC. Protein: CASSLVYYNEQFF.

The CDR3 bases are TGTGCCAGCAAGGGGGGGGCAGTAGATACGCAGTATTTT. Residues: CASKGGAVDTQYF. J is TRBJ2-3 and V is TRBV5-8; a possible D gene is TRBD2 (7 bases). The V and J ends lost 6 bases and 5 bases respectively, with 13 bases between them. The germline gives CDR1 SGHTS, CDR2 YDEGEE. The CDR3 contains 13 residues. Full variable domain (rest looked up from reference TRBV5-8 and TRBJ2-3): EAGVTQSPTHLIKTRGQQATLRCSPISGHTSVYWYQQALGLGLQFLLWYDEGEERNRGNFPPRFSGRQFPNYSSELNVNALELEDSALYLCASKGGAVDTQYFGPGTRLTVL.

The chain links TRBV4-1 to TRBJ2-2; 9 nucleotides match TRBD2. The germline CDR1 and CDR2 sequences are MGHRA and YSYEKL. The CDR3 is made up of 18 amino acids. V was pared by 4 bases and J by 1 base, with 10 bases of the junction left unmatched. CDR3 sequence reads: CASSRGPAGGKNTGELFF. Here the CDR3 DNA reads TGCGCCAGCAGCCGAGGACCAGCGGGAGGCAAGAACACCGGGGAGCTGTTTTTT.

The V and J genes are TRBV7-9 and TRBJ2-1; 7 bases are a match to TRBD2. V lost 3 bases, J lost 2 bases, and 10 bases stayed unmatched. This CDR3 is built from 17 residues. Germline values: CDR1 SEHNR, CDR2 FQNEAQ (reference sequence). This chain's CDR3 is CASSFDGREVTYNEQFF. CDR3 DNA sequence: TGTGCCAGCAGCTTTGATGGTCGGGAGGTCACCTACAATGAGCAGTTCTTC. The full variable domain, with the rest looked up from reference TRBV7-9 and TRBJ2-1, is DTGVSQNPRHKITKRGQNVTFRCDPISEHNRLYWYRQTLGQGPEFLTYFQNEAQLEKSRLLSDRFSAERPKGSFSTLEIQRTEQGDSAMYLCASSFDGREVTYNEQFFGPGTRLTVL.

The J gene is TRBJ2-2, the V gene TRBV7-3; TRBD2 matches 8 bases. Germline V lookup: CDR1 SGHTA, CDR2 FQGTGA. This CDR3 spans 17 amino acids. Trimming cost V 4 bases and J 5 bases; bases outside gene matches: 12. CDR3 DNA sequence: TGTGCCAGCAGCTCCGCACTAGCGGCCGGGGTGACCGGGGAGCTGTTTTTT. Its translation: CASSSALAAGVTGELFF.

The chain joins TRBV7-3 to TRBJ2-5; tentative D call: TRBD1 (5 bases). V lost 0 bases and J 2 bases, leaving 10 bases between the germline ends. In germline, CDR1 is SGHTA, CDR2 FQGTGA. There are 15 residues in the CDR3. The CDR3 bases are TGTGCCAGCAGCTTAACGGGTACAGGACAAGAGACCCAGTACTTC. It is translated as CASSLTGTGQETQYF.

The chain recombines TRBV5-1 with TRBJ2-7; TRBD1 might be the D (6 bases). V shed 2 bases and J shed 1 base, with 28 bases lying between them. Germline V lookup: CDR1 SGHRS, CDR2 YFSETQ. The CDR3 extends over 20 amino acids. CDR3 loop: CASSFDPLFDETGKSYEQYF. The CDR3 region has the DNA TGCGCCAGCAGCTTCGACCCACTATTCGATGAAACAGGGAAATCCTACGAGCAGTACTTC.

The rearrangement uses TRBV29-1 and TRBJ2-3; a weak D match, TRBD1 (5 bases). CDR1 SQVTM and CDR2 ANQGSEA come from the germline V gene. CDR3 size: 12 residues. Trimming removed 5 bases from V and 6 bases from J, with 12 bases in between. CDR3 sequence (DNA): TGCAGCGTTCCCCAGGGTGCGGATACGCAGTATTTT. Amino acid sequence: CSVPQGADTQYF.

CDR3: CASSLGGIPNEQYF. Here the CDR3 DNA reads TGTGCCAGCAGCTTAGGCGGTATTCCCAACGAGCAGTACTTC. The chain joins TRBV7-6 to TRBJ2-7; D gene unclear. The CDR3 has 14 amino acids. Looked up from germline, CDR1 is SGHVS and CDR2 is FNYEAQ. Trimming removed 1 base at V and 5 bases at J, with 12 bases between. The full variable domain, completed using reference TRBV7-6 and TRBJ2-7, is GAGVSQSPRYKVTKRGQDVALRCDPISGHVSLYWYRQALGQGPEFLTYFNYEAQQDKSGLPNDRFSAERPEGSISTLTIQRTEQRDSAMYRCASSLGGIPNEQYFGPGTRLTVT.

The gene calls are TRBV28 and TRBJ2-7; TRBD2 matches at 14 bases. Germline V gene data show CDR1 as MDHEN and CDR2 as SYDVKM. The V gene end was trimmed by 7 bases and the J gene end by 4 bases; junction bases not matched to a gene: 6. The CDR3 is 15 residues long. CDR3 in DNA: TGTGCCAGCACCCGACTAGCGGGAGGGCTTTACGAGCAGTACTTC. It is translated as CASTRLAGGLYEQYF.

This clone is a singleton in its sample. CDR3 in amino acids: CASSSMGQGFPEAFF. CDR3 nucleotides: TGTGCCAGCAGCTCGATGGGACAGGGCTTCCCTGAAGCTTTCTTT. The rearrangement joins TRBV7-8 to TRBJ1-1; 9 nucleotides agree with TRBD1. CDR3 length: 15 residues. CDR1 and CDR2 from the germline V gene are SGHVS and FQNEAQ. The J segment lost 6 bases and the V segment lost 4 bases, leaving 9 bases of the junction unmatched.

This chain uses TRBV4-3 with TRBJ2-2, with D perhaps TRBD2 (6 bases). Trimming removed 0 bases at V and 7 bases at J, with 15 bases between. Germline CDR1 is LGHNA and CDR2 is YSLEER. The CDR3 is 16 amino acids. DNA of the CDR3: TGCGCCAGCAGCCAAGAGGGACTCCTTTTTAGCGGGGAGCTGTTTTTT. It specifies CASSQEGLLFSGELFF.

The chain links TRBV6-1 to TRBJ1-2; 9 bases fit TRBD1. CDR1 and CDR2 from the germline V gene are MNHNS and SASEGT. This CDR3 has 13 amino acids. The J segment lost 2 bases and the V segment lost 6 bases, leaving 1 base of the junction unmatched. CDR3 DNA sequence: TGTGCCAGCAGAGGACAGGGGAACTATGGCTACACCTTC. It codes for CASRGQGNYGYTF.

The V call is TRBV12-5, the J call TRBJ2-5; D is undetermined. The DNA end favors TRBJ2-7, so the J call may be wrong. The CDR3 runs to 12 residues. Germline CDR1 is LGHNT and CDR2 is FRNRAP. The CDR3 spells CASGTTEHEQYF. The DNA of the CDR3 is TGTGCTAGTGGTACCACTGAACACGAGCAGTACTTC.

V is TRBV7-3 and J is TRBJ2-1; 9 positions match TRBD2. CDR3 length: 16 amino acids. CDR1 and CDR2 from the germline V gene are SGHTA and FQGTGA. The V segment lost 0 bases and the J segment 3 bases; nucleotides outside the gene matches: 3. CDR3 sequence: CASSLTGTSYYNEQFF. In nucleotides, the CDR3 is TGTGCCAGCAGCTTAACGGGGACTAGCTACTACAATGAGCAGTTCTTC.

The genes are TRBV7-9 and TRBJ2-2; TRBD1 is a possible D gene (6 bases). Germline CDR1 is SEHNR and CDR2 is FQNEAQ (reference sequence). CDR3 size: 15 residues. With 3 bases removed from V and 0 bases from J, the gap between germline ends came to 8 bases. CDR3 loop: CASSLSGANTGELFF. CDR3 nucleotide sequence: TGTGCCAGCAGCTTGTCAGGGGCGAACACCGGGGAGCTGTTTTTT.

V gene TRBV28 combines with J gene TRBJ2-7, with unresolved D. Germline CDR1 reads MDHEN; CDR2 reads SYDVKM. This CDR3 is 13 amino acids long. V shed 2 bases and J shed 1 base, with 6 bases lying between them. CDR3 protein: CASSLHISYEQYF. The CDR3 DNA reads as TGTGCCAGCAGTTTACACATTTCCTACGAGCAGTACTTC. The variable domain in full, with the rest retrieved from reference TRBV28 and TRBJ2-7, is DVKVTQSSRYLVKRTGEKVFLECVQDMDHENMFWYRQDPGLGLRLIYFSYDVKMKEKGDIPEGYSVSREKKERFSLILESASTNQTSMYLCASSLHISYEQYFGPGTRLTVT.

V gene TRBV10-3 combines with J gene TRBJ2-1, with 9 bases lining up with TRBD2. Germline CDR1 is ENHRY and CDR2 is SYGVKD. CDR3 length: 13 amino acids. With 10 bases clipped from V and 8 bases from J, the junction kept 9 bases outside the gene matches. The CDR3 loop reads CATLSGSGYEQFF. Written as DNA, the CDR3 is TGTGCCACCCTTAGCGGGAGTGGCTATGAGCAGTTCTTC.

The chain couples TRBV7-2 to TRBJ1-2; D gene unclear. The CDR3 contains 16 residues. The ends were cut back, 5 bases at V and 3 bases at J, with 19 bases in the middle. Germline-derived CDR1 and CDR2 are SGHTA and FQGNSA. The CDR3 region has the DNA TGTGCCAGCAGCCATTTAGCTCGGGGTTATCACTATGGCTACACCTTC. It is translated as CASSHLARGYHYGYTF.